Following are 21 T cell receptor beta chains from one sample sequenced in a study of T cells after yellow fever vaccination. TCRdb re-called the 5' RACE reads with MiXCR, one entry per CDR3 protein. The top ten clones hold around 17% of a sample with around 500,000 distinct CDR3 sequences, around a fifth of them seen once. The sample was PBMCs, taken more than 20 days after the first yellow fever vaccination. These receptors originate from a man in his late teens or twenties who received the YFV17D yellow fever vaccine.

The chain carries TRBV18 and TRBJ2-2, with TRBD1 identical over 8 bases. V trimming: 6 bases; J trimming: 7 bases; junction bases outside the gene matches: 10. The CDR3 loop spans 15 amino acids. Germline V lookup: CDR1 KGHSH, CDR2 LQKENI. CDR3 loop: CASSLRTGMDGELFF. The DNA of the CDR3 is TGTGCCAGCTCCCTCCGGACAGGGATGGACGGGGAGCTGTTTTTT. Complete variable domain (other parts from reference TRBV18 and TRBJ2-2): NAGVMQNPRHLVRRRGQEARLRCSPMKGHSHVYWYRQLPEEGLKFMVYLQKENIIDESGMPKERFSAEFPKEGPSILRIQQVVRGDSAAYFCASSLRTGMDGELFFGEGSRLTVL.

A word on this clonotype: A read error may explain this, as a much larger clone is one base away. This chain connects TRBV5-1 to TRBJ2-1; D is unresolved. The CDR3 length is 14 residues. Germline CDR1 reads SGHRS; CDR2 reads YFSETQ. The CDR3 DNA is TGCGCCAGCAGCTTGGATCCCTCCGGCTATGAGCTGTTCTTC. Translated, it gives CASSLDPSGYELFF.

This clonotype was counted a few times. The rearrangement joins TRBV5-1 to TRBJ2-5; D unclear. The CDR3 contains 12 residues. Trimming stripped 2 bases from V and 5 bases from J, with 7 bases between. Germline CDR1 SGHRS, CDR2 YFSETQ. The CDR3 DNA is TGCGCCAGCAGCTTTTTGAGTGAGACCCAGTACTTC. This translates into CASSFLSETQYF.

The chain carries TRBV5-1 and TRBJ2-3; D is unresolved. V was trimmed by 0 bases and J by 10 bases, leaving 15 bases between them. Germline values: CDR1 SGHRS, CDR2 YFSETQ. This CDR3 comprises 14 residues. The CDR3 DNA reads TGCGCCAGCAGCTTGGATCCGGACGACTTTTCGCAGTATTTT. Translated, it gives CASSLDPDDFSQYF.

This rearrangement joins TRBV6-2 or TRBV6-3 to TRBJ2-3, with 11 bases lining up with TRBD2. Germline-derived CDR1 and CDR2 are MNHEY and SVGEGT. Trimming at V came to 8 bases and at J to 0 bases, leaving 7 bases not matched to a gene. The CDR3 runs to 16 residues. CDR3 DNA: TGTGCCAGCCGGCCACCTAGCGGGGGGAGCACAGATACGCAGTATTTT. Translation gives CASRPPSGGSTDTQYF.

This clonotype appeared a few times. V and J are TRBV7-6 and TRBJ2-5; D is perhaps TRBD1 (7 bases). This CDR3 has 14 amino acids. V shed 4 bases and J shed 5 bases, with 14 bases lying between them. CDR1 and CDR2 (germline): SGHVS, FNYEAQ. The DNA of the CDR3 is TGTGCCAGCAGCTCTGACAGGGACTGGGAGACCCAGTACTTC. Translating gives CASSSDRDWETQYF.

The CDR3 nucleotides read TGCATTGGGGCTAGCTCCTTAGTCGGAGAGACCCAGTACTTC. It specifies CIGASSLVGETQYF. The gene calls are TRBV20-1 and TRBJ2-5, with D perhaps assigned TRBD1 or TRBD2 (5 bases each). Germline V lookup: CDR1 DFQATT, CDR2 SNEGSKA (reference sequence). This CDR3 comprises 14 residues.

This clonotype was seen a handful of times. The chain is built from TRBV24-1 and TRBJ2-1; 9 positions match TRBD1. The CDR3 consists of 15 residues. Per germline, CDR1 KGHDR and CDR2 SFDVKD. Germline trimming cut 4 bases from V and 7 bases from J; bases unmatched to any gene: 7. The CDR3 sequence: CATSERDRDRNEQFF. CDR3 coding DNA: TGTGCCACCAGTGAAAGGGACAGGGATCGGAATGAGCAGTTCTTC.

This clonotype was detected only a few times. V usage is TRBV6-5 and J usage is TRBJ2-2; either TRBD1 or TRBD2 may supply D (5 bases each). The CDR3 is 15 amino acids. Trimming pared 2 bases from V and 6 bases from J, leaving 13 bases between. Germline-derived CDR1 and CDR2 are MNHEY and SVGAGI. Here the CDR3 reads CASSYGAVGAGELFF. The CDR3 DNA sequence: TGTGCCAGCAGTTACGGGGCAGTCGGGGCCGGGGAGCTGTTTTTT.

The chain employs TRBV12-3 or TRBV12-4 and TRBJ2-2; the D is unclear. Trimming removed 1 base at V and 7 bases at J, with 4 bases between. The CDR3 is 12 residues long. This CDR3 is CASSLGIGELFF. CDR3 DNA sequence: TGTGCCAGCAGTTTAGGTATCGGGGAGCTGTTTTTT.

In its sample, this clonotype was seen many times. The chain carries TRBV4-1 and TRBJ1-5, with D unclear. Per the germline V gene, CDR1 is MGHRA and CDR2 is YSYEKL. V lost 2 bases to trimming and J lost 9 bases, with 17 bases between them. The CDR3 sequence is 15 residues long. CDR3 nucleotide sequence: TGCGCCAGCAGCCAACCGGACTCCGGTCCGGGGCCCCAGCATTTT. This gives the protein CASSQPDSGPGPQHF.

This clonotype was seen only a few times. The rearrangement uses TRBV7-9 and TRBJ2-1, with D perhaps TRBD2 (5 bases). Germline-derived CDR1 and CDR2 are SEHNR and FQNEAQ (reference sequence). V shed 1 base and J shed 7 bases, with 14 bases lying between them. This CDR3 is 15 amino acids long. The CDR3 region is CASSLGFGEWNEQFF. Written as DNA, the CDR3 is TGTGCCAGCAGCTTAGGTTTCGGGGAGTGGAATGAGCAGTTCTTC.

This clonotype was observed a handful of times. The genes are TRBV6-4 and TRBJ2-2, with 7 bases lining up with TRBD1. CDR1 is MRHNA, CDR2 SNTAGT, per germline. V was clipped by 5 bases and J by 1 base; unmatched bases: 7. The CDR3 runs 16 residues. In nucleotides, the CDR3 is TGTGCCAGCAGTCTAGCACAGGGGCGGAACACCGGGGAGCTGTTTTTT. It codes for CASSLAQGRNTGELFF.

The table lists this clonotype with a few counts. V is TRBV24-1 and J is TRBJ1-2, with unresolved D. This CDR3 has 13 residues. Trimming removed 1 base from V and 6 bases from J, with 8 bases in between. Germline lookup yields CDR1 KGHDR and CDR2 SFDVKD. The CDR3 DNA follows: TGTGCCACCAGTGATTTTGGAGGGAATGGCTACACCTTC. Amino acid sequence: CATSDFGGNGYTF.

This clonotype showed up just once. The CDR3, as DNA: TGTGCCAGCAGTGGGGGACAGGGGTTCCACGAGCAGTACTTC. Translating it yields CASSGGQGFHEQYF. This rearrangement joins TRBV2 to TRBJ2-7; 10 positions agree with TRBD1. The V gene's germline CDR1 is SNHLY and CDR2 FYNNEI. This CDR3 is 14 amino acids long. The V and J ends lost 4 bases and 5 bases, in that order; junction bases with no gene match: 5.

The table lists this clonotype with a few counts. The chain uses TRBV20-1 and TRBJ2-1; TRBD1 matches at 10 bases. Germline loops: CDR1 DFQATT, CDR2 SNEGSKA (reference sequence). Trimming took 7 bases from V and 3 from J; bases not matched to a gene: 15. This CDR3 spans 17 amino acids. In DNA, the CDR3 is TGCAGTGTTCCAAATGTCGGGACAGGGGCAGGCTACAATGAGCAGTTCTTC. Protein sequence: CSVPNVGTGAGYNEQFF.

This rearrangement joins TRBV9 to TRBJ2-1; the D gene is possibly TRBD2 (5 bases). In germline, CDR1 is SGDLS, CDR2 YYNGEE. V lost 3 bases, J lost 8 bases, and 9 bases lay in between. This CDR3 has 12 residues. In DNA form, the CDR3 reads TGTGCCAGCAGCGAGGCGGGCTATGAGCAGTTCTTC. This gives the protein CASSEAGYEQFF.

This clonotype was observed many times. This rearrangement joins TRBV20-1 to TRBJ2-2; 10 nucleotides match TRBD2. Per germline, CDR1 DFQATT and CDR2 SNEGSKA (reference sequence). The CDR3 runs to 14 residues. J lost 9 bases, V lost 0 bases, and 4 bases had no gene match. The CDR3 here is CSARDLSGGRELFF. CDR3 in DNA: TGCAGTGCTAGAGATCTTAGCGGGGGGCGGGAGCTGTTTTTT.

The genes are TRBV5-1 and TRBJ1-1, with D maybe TRBD1 (6 bases). The ends were cut back, 5 bases at V and 5 bases at J, with 16 bases in the middle. The CDR3 is 14 amino acids. Germline CDR1 reads SGHRS; CDR2 reads YFSETQ. The CDR3: CASSRSRGETEAFF. For the CDR3, the DNA is TGCGCCAGCAGTCGTAGCAGGGGAGAAACTGAAGCTTTCTTT.

This chain connects TRBV6-1 to TRBJ2-2; 7 bases align to TRBD1. Looked up from germline, CDR1 is MNHNS and CDR2 is SASEGT. The V segment lost 6 bases and the J segment 1 base; nucleotides outside the gene matches: 8. The CDR3 totals 16 residues. The CDR3 DNA reads TGTGCCAGCAGGCCCCAGGGGGTATGGAACACCGGGGAGCTGTTTTTT. This gives the protein CASRPQGVWNTGELFF.

This clonotype was counted only a few times. The V gene is TRBV7-9, the J gene TRBJ1-1; TRBD1 matches 8 bases. Germline loops: CDR1 SEHNR, CDR2 FQNEAQ (reference sequence). J was trimmed by 1 base and V by 5 bases; bases with no gene match: 3. The CDR3 is 14 residues long. Here the CDR3 DNA reads TGTGCCAGCAGCACGACAGGGGCGAACACTGAAGCTTTCTTT. It is translated as CASSTTGANTEAFF. The variable domain in full, completed from reference TRBV7-9 and TRBJ1-1, reads DTGVSQNPRHKITKRGQNVTFRCDPISEHNRLYWYRQTLGQGPEFLTYFQNEAQLEKSRLLSDRFSAERPKGSFSTLEIQRTEQGDSAMYLCASSTTGANTEAFFGQGTRLTVV.